This T cell receptor (beta chain) is from a study of T cell changes during pregnancy in multiple sclerosis. Sequenced by immunoSEQ multiplex PCR; TCRdb stores in-frame clones only, minus some. The sample records 45,000 to 55,000 clones, over 80% being singletons. In germline, CDR1 is SGHNT, CDR2 YENEEA. V dropped 5 bases and J dropped 10; count of bases not matched to a gene: 10. The CDR3 contains 13 residues. The chain joins TRBV11-3 to TRBJ1-2; 7 nucleotides align to TRBD1. Sequencing was performed on CD4+ T cells from peripheral blood mononuclear cells, taken in the second trimester of pregnancy. This sequence originates from a female donor in good health, enrolled as a control in a pregnancy study. The CDR3 loop is CASSNSTGRDYTF. As DNA, the CDR3 is TGTGCCAGCAGCAACTCGACAGGGAGAGACTACACCTTC.